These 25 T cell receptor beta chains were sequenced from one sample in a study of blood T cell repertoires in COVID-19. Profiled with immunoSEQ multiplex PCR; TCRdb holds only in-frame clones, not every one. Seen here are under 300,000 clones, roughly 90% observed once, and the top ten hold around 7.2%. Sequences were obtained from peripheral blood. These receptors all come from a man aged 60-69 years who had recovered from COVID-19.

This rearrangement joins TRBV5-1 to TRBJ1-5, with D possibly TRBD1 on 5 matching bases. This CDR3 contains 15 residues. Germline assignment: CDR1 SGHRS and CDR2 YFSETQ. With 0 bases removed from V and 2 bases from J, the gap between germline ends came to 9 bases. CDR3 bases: TGCGCCAGCAGCTTGGCCGGCAGGGGCAATCAGCCCCAGCATTTT. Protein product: CASSLAGRGNQPQHF.

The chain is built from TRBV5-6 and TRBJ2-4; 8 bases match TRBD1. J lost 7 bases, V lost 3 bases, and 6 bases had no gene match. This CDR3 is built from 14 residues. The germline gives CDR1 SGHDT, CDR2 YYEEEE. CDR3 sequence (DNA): TGTGCCAGCAGCTATACGAGGACAGGGAACATTCAGTACTTC. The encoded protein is CASSYTRTGNIQYF.

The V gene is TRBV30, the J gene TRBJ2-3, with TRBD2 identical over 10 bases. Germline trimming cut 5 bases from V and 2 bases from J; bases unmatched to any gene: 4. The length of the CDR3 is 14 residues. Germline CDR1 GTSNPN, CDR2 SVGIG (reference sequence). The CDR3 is CAWGTSDYTDTQYF. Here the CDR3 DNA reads TGTGCCTGGGGGACTAGCGATTACACAGATACGCAGTATTTT.

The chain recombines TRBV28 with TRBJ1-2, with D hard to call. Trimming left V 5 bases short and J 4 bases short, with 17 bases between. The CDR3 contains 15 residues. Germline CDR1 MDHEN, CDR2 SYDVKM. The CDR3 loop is CASSGRRAYGYGYTF. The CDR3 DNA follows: TGTGCCAGCAGTGGACGGAGGGCTTATGGCTATGGCTACACCTTC.

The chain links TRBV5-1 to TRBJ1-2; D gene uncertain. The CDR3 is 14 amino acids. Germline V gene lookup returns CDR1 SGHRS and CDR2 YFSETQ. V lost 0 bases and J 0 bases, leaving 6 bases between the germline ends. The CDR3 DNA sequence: TGCGCCAGCAGCTTGGAATCAGCTAACTATGGCTACACCTTC. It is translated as CASSLESANYGYTF.

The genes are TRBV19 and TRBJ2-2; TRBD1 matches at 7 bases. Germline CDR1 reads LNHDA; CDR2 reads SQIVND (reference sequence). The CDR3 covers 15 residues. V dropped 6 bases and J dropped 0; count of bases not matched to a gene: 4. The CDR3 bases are TGTGCCAGTAGAACCGGGACAGCGAACACCGGGGAGCTGTTTTTT. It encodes CASRTGTANTGELFF.

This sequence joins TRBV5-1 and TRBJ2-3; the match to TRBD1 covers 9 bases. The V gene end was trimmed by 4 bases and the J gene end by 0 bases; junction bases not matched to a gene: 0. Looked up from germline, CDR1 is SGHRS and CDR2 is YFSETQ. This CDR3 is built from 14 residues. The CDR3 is CASSGTGSTDTQYF. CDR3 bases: TGCGCCAGCAGCGGGACAGGGAGCACAGATACGCAGTATTTT.

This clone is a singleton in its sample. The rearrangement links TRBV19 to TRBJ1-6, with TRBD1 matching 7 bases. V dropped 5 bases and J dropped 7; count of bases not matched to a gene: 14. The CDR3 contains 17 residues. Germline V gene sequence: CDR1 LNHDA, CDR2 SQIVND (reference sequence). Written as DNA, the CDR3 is TGTGCCAGTAGTCCCCGATCAAGACAGGGTTCGAATTCACCCCTCCACTTT. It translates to CASSPRSRQGSNSPLHF. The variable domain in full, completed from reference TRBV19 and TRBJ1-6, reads DGGITQSPKYLFRKEGQNVTLSCEQNLNHDAMYWYRQDPGQGLRLIYYSQIVNDFQKGDIAEGYSVSREKKESFPLTVTSAQKNPTAFYLCASSPRSRQGSNSPLHFGNGTRLTVT.

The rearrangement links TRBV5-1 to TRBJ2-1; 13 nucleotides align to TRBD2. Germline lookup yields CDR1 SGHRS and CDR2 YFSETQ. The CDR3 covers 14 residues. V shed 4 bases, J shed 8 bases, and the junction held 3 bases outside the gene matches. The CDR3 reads CASSHGLAGDEQFF. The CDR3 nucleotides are TGCGCCAGCAGCCACGGACTAGCGGGGGATGAGCAGTTCTTC.

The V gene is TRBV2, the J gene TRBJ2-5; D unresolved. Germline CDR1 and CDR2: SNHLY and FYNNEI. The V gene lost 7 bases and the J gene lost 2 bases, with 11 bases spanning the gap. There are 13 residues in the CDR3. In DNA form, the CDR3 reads TGTGCCAGCATCGGAGAAGAACAAGAGACCCAGTACTTC. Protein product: CASIGEEQETQYF.

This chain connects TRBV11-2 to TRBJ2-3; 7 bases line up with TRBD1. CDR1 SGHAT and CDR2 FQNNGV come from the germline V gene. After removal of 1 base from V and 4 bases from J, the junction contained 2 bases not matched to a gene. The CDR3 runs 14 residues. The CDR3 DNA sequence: TGTGCCAGCAGCTTAGCAGGGGGTCCAGATACGCAGTATTTT. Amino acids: CASSLAGGPDTQYF.

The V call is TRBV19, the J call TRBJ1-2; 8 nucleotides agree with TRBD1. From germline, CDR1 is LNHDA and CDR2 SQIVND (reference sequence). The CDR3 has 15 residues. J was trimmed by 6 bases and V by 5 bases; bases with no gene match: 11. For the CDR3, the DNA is TGTGCCAGTAGTTCGGCAGGGGGCAGATTAAATGGCTACACCTTC. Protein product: CASSSAGGRLNGYTF.

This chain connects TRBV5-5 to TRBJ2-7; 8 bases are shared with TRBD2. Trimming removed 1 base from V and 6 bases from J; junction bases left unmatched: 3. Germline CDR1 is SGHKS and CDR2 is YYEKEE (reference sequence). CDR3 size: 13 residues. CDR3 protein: CASSLFREGEQYV. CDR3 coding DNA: TGTGCCAGCAGCTTGTTCCGGGAGGGCGAGCAGTACGTC.

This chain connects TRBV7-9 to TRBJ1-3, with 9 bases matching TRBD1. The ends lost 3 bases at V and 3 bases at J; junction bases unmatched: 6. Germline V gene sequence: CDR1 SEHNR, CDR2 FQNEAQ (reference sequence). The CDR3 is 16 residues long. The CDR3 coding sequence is TGTGCCAGCAGCTTGGGGACAGGGCACCTTGGAAACACCATATATTTT. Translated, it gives CASSLGTGHLGNTIYF.

CDR3 bases: TGTGCCAGCAGTTTATATGGGGACAGACCCTTGTATGGCTACACCTTC. Protein sequence: CASSLYGDRPLYGYTF. The chain recombines TRBV27 with TRBJ1-2, with 7 bases aligning to TRBD1. The J segment lost 5 bases and the V segment lost 1 base, leaving 10 bases of the junction unmatched. The CDR3 is made up of 16 amino acids. Germline V CDR1 and CDR2: MNHEY, SMNVEV (reference sequence).

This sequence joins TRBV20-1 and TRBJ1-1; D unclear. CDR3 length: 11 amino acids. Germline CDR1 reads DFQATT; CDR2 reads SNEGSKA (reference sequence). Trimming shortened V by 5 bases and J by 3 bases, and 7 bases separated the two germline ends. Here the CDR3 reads CSARLDTEAFF. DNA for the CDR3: TGCAGTGCTCGACTTGACACTGAAGCTTTCTTT.

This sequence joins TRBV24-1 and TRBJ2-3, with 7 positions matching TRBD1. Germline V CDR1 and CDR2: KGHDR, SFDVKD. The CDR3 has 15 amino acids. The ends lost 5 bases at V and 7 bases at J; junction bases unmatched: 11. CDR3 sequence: CATSVQGGYRNTQYF. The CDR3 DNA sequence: TGTGCCACCAGTGTTCAAGGGGGCTATCGGAATACGCAGTATTTT.

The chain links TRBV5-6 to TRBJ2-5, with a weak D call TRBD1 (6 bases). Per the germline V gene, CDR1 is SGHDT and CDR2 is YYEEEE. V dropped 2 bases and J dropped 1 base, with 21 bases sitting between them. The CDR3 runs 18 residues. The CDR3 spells CASSFLDIPGQTQETQYF. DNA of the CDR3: TGTGCCAGCAGCTTTCTGGATATACCGGGACAAACCCAAGAGACCCAGTACTTC.

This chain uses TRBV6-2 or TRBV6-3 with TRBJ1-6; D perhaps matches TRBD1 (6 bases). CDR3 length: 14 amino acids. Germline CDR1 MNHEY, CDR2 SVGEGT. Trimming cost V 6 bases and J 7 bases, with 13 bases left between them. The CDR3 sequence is CASSPGTTNSPLHF. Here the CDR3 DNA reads TGTGCCAGCAGCCCTGGGACAACAAATTCACCCCTCCACTTT.

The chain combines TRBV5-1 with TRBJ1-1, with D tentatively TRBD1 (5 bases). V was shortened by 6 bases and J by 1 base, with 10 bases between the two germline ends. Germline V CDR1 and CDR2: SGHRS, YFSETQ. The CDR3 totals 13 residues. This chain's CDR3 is CASTRGENTEAFF. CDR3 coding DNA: TGCGCCAGCACTCGGGGGGAGAACACTGAAGCTTTCTTT.

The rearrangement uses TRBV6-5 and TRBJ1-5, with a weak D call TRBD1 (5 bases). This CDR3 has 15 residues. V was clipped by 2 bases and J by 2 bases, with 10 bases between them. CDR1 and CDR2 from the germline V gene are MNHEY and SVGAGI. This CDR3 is CASSYLAGGNQPQHF. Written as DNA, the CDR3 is TGTGCCAGCAGTTACCTTGCGGGGGGCAATCAGCCCCAGCATTTT.

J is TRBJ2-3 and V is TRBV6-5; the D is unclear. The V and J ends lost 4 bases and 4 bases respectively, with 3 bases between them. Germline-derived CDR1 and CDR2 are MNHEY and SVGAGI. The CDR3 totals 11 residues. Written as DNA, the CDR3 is TGTGCCAGCAGTTTCGCAGATACGCAGTATTTT. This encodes CASSFADTQYF.

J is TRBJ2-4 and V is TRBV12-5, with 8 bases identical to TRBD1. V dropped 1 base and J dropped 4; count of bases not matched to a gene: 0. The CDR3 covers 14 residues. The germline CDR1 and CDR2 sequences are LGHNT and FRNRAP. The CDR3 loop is CASGLGDRKNIQYF. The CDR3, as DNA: TGTGCTAGTGGTTTGGGGGACAGGAAAAACATTCAGTACTTC.

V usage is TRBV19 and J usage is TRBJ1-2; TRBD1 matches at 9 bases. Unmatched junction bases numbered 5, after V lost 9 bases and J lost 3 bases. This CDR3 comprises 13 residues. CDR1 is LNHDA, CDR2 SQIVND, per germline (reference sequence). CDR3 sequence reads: CASRDRVHYGYTF. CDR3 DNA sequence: TGTGCCAGCCGGGACAGGGTGCACTATGGCTACACCTTC.

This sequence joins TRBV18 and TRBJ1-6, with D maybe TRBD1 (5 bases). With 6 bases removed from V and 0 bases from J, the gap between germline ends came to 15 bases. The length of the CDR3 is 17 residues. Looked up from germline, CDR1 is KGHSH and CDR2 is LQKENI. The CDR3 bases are TGTGCCAGCTCGCAGGCAGGGAAAAGCTCCTATAATTCACCCCTCCACTTT. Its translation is CASSQAGKSSYNSPLHF.